This T cell receptor beta chain came from a study of T cells in localized non-small cell lung cancer. The CDR3 is made up of 11 amino acids. Trimming removed 7 bases at V and 3 bases at J, with 10 bases between. The V gene's germline CDR1 is SQVTM and CDR2 ANQGSEA. Clones were read by immunoSEQ multiplex PCR, and TCRdb kept only the in-frame ones, dropping some. The table includes some 51,000 clones, just over 85% detected once. V and J are TRBV29-1 and TRBJ2-7; D remains unclear. The receptor comes from a woman aged 40-69 years with stage I lung adenocarcinoma. The sample in question was peripheral blood, obtained before any cancer treatment. The CDR3, as DNA: TGCAGCGCCGGGTTCAACTACGAGCAGTACTTC. Protein product: CSAGFNYEQYF.